The rows below give T cell receptor beta chains drawn from one sample of a study of cytomegalovirus exposure and HLA in healthy donors. Assay: immunoSEQ multiplex PCR; the TCRdb copy retains only in-frame clones and omits some. The table includes about 160,000 clones, roughly 82% detected once. Specimen: PBMCs. These receptors came from a girl aged 5-17 years in good health and CMV-seropositive. Both conserved end residues are part of each CDR3. A D gene is named only where the DNA matches it firmly. Some rows have no size entry. The others give once, few or many, or a class for an expanded clone.

NA	17	TRBV7-2	TRBJ2-5	TRBD2	CASSLNPASGGQETQYF	TGTGCCAGCAGCTTAAATCCGGCTAGCGGGGGGCAAGAGACCCAGTACTTC
NA	15	TRBV10-3	TRBJ2-3	TRBD2	CAIRGIAGDADTQYF	TGTGCCATCAGGGGGATAGCGGGAGACGCAGATACGCAGTATTTT
once	14	TRBV6-5	TRBJ2-1	TRBD2	CASSRTSGTNEQFF	TGTGCCAGCAGCCGGACTAGCGGAACCAATGAGCAGTTCTTC
NA	16	TRBV2	TRBJ2-3	NA	CASSLEVLASTDTQYF	TGTGCCAGCAGCCTAGAGGTTTTGGCGAGCACAGATACGCAGTATTTT
NA	14	TRBV27	TRBJ2-1	NA	CASSFGLALNEQFF	TGTGCCAGCAGTTTTGGGCTAGCGTTAAATGAGCAGTTCTTC
NA	16	TRBV27	TRBJ2-7	TRBD2	CASSLGREARRYEQHF	TGTGCCAGCAGTTTAGGGAGGGAAGCCCGACGGTACGAGCAGCACTTC
NA	13	TRBV2	TRBJ1-1	NA	CASGEQANTEAFF	TGTGCCAGCGGAGAACAGGCTAACACTGAAGCTTTCTTT
NA	15	TRBV28	TRBJ1-5	NA	CASASGFSRGQPQHF	TGTGCCAGCGCCTCAGGGTTTTCTCGCGGTCAGCCCCAGCATTTT
NA	13	TRBV7-2	TRBJ2-4	TRBD1	CASSSDRVNIQYF	TGTGCCAGCAGCTCGGACAGGGTTAACATTCAGTACTTC
NA	13	TRBV11-2	TRBJ1-2	NA	CASSSEVLDGYTF	TGTGCCAGCAGCTCCGAGGTGCTCGATGGCTACACCTTC
NA	17	TRBV7-8	TRBJ2-2	TRBD2	CASSPRPAGEYTGELFF	TGTGCCAGCAGCCCAAGACCAGCGGGAGAATACACCGGGGAGCTGTTTTTT
NA	14	TRBV6-6	TRBJ2-2	TRBD1	CASRLHRGTGELFF	TGTGCCAGCAGACTCCACAGGGGCACCGGGGAGCTGTTTTTT
once	17	TRBV28	TRBJ2-7	TRBD2	CASSLEVWSTSGYEQYF	TGTGCCAGCAGTTTAGAAGTCTGGTCCACTAGCGGCTACGAGCAGTACTTC
NA	15	TRBV6-1	TRBJ1-3	NA	CASRDQGTSGNTIYF	TGTGCCAGCAGGGACCAGGGGACCTCTGGAAACACCATATATTTT
NA	14	TRBV6-5	TRBJ2-2	TRBD2	CASSLLAGAGELFF	TGTGCCAGCAGCCTTCTAGCGGGAGCCGGGGAGCTGTTTTTT
NA	14	TRBV7-6	TRBJ2-7	TRBD1	CASSLWDRGYEQYF	TGTGCCAGCAGCTTATGGGACAGGGGGTACGAGCAGTACTTC
NA	15	TRBV9	TRBJ1-1	TRBD1	CASSVRQGEGGEAFF	TGTGCCAGCAGCGTACGACAGGGGGAGGGGGGTGAAGCTTTCTTT
once	16	TRBV4-1	TRBJ1-2	TRBD1	CASSQAAGTVMGGYTF	TGCGCCAGCAGCCAAGCCGCCGGGACAGTTATGGGTGGCTACACCTTC
NA	15	TRBV29-1	TRBJ1-1	TRBD1	CSVEGGQAGHTEAFF	TGCAGCGTTGAAGGGGGACAGGCGGGGCACACTGAAGCTTTCTTT
NA	14	TRBV6-5	TRBJ2-1	NA	CASSPNRGWDEQFF	TGTGCCAGCAGTCCGAACCGGGGTTGGGATGAGCAGTTCTTC
NA	15	TRBV12-5	TRBJ1-2	NA	CASGLVLGRAHGYTF	TGTGCTAGTGGTTTGGTACTGGGCAGGGCCCATGGCTACACCTTC
NA	14	TRBV7-9	TRBJ2-7	NA	CASSLAGARYEQYF	TGTGCCAGCAGCTTAGCGGGGGCCCGCTACGAGCAGTACTTC
NA	13	TRBV6-5	TRBJ1-1	TRBD1	CASSRTGNTEAFF	TGTGCCAGCAGTAGGACAGGAAACACTGAAGCTTTCTTT
few	14	TRBV7-3	TRBJ1-2	NA	CASSPQPGHYGYTF	TGTGCCAGCAGCCCCCAGCCAGGGCACTATGGCTACACCTTC
NA	14	TRBV2	TRBJ1-1	TRBD1	CASSEQGANTEAFF	TGTGCCAGCAGTGAACAGGGGGCGAACACTGAAGCTTTCTTT
few	13	TRBV29-1	TRBJ1-1	TRBD1	CSVLQGLNTEAFF	TGCAGCGTTTTACAGGGGTTAAACACTGAAGCTTTCTTT
NA	17	TRBV7-8	TRBJ2-3	TRBD2	CASSLGVSGGATDTQYF	TGTGCCAGCAGCTTAGGGGTGAGCGGGGGGGCCACAGATACGCAGTATTTT
NA	16	TRBV7-3	TRBJ2-3	NA	CASSPTWGTSTDTQYF	TGTGCCAGCAGCCCCACCTGGGGGACTAGCACAGATACGCAGTATTTT
NA	18	TRBV5-1	TRBJ2-7	TRBD2	CASSSGLADAGSSYEQYF	TGCGCCAGCAGCTCGGGACTAGCCGACGCAGGATCCTCCTACGAGCAGTACTTC
NA	17	TRBV6-1	TRBJ2-7	TRBD1	CASSEKVGQVSSYEQYF	TGTGCCAGCAGTGAAAAGGTAGGACAGGTCAGCTCCTACGAGCAGTACTTC
NA	14	TRBV5-1	TRBJ2-7	TRBD1	CASSTGQGAREQYF	TGCGCCAGCAGCACGGGACAGGGGGCGAGGGAGCAGTACTTC
NA	13	TRBV18	TRBJ1-5	NA	CASSPGRDQPQHF	TGTGCCAGCTCACCAGGGAGGGACCAGCCCCAGCATTTT
NA	15	TRBV27	TRBJ1-1	TRBD1	CASRSSGGAGTEAFF	TGTGCCAGCAGATCTTCAGGGGGCGCGGGCACTGAAGCTTTCTTT
NA	18	TRBV18	TRBJ2-1	TRBD2	CASSPSERGVSSYNEQFF	TGTGCCAGCTCACCGTCAGAGCGGGGAGTTAGCTCCTACAATGAGCAGTTCTTC
once	16	TRBV5-4	TRBJ2-7	NA	CASSLLGRVGSYEQYF	TGTGCCAGCAGCTTGCTGGGGCGAGTTGGCTCCTACGAGCAGTACTTC
few	11	TRBV2	TRBJ1-1	NA	CASGDFTEAFF	TGTGCCAGCGGTGACTTCACTGAAGCTTTCTTT
NA	15	TRBV7-3	TRBJ2-7	TRBD2	CASSGGTSSLEEQYF	TGTGCCAGCAGCGGAGGGACTAGCTCCCTGGAGGAGCAGTACTTC
NA	19	TRBV2	TRBJ2-5	TRBD2	CASSGLSSGRARYQETQYF	TGTGCCAGCAGTGGGCTTTCTAGCGGGAGGGCCAGGTACCAAGAGACCCAGTACTTC